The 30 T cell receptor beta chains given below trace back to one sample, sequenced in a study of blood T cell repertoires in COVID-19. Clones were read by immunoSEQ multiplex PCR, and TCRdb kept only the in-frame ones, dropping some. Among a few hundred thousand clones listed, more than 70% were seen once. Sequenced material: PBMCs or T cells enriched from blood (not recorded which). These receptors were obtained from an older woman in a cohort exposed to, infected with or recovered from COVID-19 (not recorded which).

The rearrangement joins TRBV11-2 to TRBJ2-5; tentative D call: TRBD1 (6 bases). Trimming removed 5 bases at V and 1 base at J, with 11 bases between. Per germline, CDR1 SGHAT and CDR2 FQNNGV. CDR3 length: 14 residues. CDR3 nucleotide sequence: TGTGCCAGCAGCCGAGGACAGATCCAAGAGACCCAGTACTTC. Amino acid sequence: CASSRGQIQETQYF.

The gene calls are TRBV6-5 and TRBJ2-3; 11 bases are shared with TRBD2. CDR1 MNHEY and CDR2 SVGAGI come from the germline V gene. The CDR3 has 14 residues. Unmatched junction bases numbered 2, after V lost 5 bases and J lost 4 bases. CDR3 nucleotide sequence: TGTGCCAGCAGTCTAGCGGGAGGTCCAGATACGCAGTATTTT. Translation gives CASSLAGGPDTQYF.

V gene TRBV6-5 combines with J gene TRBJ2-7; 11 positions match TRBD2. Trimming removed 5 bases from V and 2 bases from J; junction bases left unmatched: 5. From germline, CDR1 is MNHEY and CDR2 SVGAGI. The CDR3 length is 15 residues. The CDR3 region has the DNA TGTGCCAGCAGTACGGGACTAGCGGCTGCCTACGAGCAGTACTTC. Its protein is CASSTGLAAAYEQYF.

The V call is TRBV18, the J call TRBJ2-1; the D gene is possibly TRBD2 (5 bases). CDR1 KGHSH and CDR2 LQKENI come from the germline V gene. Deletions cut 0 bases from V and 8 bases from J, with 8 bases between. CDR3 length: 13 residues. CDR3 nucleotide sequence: TGTGCCAGCTCACCACCCTCGGAGGATGAGCAGTTCTTC. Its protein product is CASSPPSEDEQFF.

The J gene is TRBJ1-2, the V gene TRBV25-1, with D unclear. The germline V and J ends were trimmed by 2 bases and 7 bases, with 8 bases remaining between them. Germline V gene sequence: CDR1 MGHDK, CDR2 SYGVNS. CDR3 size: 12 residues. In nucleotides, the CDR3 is TGTGCCAGCAGTGAAGGACTGACTGGCTACACCTTC. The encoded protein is CASSEGLTGYTF.

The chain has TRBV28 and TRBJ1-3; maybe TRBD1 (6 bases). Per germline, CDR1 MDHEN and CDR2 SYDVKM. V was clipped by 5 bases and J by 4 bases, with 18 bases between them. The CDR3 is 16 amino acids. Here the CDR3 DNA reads TGTGCCAGCAGTCGGATACCGTCCGGGACAGGAAACACCATATATTTT. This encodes CASSRIPSGTGNTIYF.

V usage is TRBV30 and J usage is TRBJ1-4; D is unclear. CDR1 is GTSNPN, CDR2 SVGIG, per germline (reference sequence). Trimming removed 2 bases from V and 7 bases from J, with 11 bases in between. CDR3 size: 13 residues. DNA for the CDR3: TGTGCCTGGAGTCCGCCCTCGGGTGAAAAACTGTTTTTT. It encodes CAWSPPSGEKLFF.

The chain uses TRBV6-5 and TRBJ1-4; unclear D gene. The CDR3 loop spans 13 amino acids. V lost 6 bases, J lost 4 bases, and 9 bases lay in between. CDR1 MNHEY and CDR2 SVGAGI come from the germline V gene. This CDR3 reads CASRGGRNEKLFF. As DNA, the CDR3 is TGTGCCAGCAGGGGAGGGCGTAATGAAAAACTGTTTTTT.

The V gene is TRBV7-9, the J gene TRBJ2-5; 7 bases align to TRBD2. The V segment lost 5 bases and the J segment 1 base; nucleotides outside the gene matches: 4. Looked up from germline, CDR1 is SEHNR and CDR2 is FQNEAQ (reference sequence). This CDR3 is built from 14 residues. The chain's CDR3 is CASSPPGGQETQYF. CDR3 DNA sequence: TGTGCCAGCAGCCCCCCGGGAGGCCAAGAGACCCAGTACTTC.

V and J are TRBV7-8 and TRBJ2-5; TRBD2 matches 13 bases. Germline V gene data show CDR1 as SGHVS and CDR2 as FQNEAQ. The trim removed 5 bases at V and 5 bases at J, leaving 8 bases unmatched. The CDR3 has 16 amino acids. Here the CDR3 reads CASSQPLAGGAETQYF. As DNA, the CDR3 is TGTGCCAGCAGCCAGCCACTAGCGGGAGGGGCGGAGACCCAGTACTTC. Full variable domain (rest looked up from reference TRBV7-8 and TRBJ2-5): GAGVSQSPRYKVAKRGQDVALRCDPISGHVSLFWYQQALGQGPEFLTYFQNEAQLDKSGLPSDRFFAERPEGSVSTLKIQRTQQEDSAVYLCASSQPLAGGAETQYFGPGTRLLVL.

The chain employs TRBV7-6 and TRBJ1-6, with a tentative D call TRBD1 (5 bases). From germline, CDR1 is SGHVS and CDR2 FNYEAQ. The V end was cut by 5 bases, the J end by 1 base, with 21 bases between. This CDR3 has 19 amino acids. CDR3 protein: CASSGWRTQGNSYNSPLHF. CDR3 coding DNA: TGTGCCAGCAGCGGTTGGAGAACGCAGGGTAATTCCTATAATTCACCCCTCCACTTT.

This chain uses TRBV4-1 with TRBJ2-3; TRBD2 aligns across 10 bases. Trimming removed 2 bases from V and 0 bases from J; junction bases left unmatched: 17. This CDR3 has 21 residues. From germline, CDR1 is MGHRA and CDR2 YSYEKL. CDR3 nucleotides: TGCGCCAGCAGCCAACCCCCCTTAACTAGCGGGAAGACGACTAGCACAGATACGCAGTATTTT. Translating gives CASSQPPLTSGKTTSTDTQYF.

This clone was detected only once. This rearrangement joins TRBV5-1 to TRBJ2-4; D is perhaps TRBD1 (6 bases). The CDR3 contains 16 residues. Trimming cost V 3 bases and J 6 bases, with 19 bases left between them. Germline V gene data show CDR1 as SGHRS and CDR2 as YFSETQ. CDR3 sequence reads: CASSWGDRPTGNIQYF. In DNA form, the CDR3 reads TGCGCCAGCAGCTGGGGAGACAGGCCTACAGGAAACATTCAGTACTTC.

The CDR3 is CASSRGTLRGHEQFF. The CDR3 bases are TGTGCCAGCAGCCGCGGGACGTTGAGGGGACATGAGCAGTTCTTC. J is TRBJ2-1 and V is TRBV4-2; a possible D gene is TRBD2 (6 bases). V was trimmed by 4 bases and J by 8 bases, leaving 18 bases between them. Germline CDR1 LGHNA, CDR2 YNFKEQ. The CDR3 loop spans 15 amino acids.

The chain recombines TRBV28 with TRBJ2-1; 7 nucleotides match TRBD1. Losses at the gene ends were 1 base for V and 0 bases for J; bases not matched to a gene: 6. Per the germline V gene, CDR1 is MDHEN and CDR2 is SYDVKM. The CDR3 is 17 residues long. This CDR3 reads CASSLLGQASSYNEQFF. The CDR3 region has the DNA TGTGCCAGCAGTTTATTAGGACAGGCGAGCTCCTACAATGAGCAGTTCTTC.

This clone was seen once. The CDR3 nucleotides read TGCGCCAGCAGCGTAGGGACAGGGAGGACTAATTCACCCCTCCACTTT. Its translation is CASSVGTGRTNSPLHF. The chain couples TRBV5-1 to TRBJ1-6; TRBD1 matches 9 bases. The CDR3 is 16 residues long. Looked up from germline, CDR1 is SGHRS and CDR2 is YFSETQ. V trimming: 4 bases; J trimming: 6 bases; junction bases outside the gene matches: 8.

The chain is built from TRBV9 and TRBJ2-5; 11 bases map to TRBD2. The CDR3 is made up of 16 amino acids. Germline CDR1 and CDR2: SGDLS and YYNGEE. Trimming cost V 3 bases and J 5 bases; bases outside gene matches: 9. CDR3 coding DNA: TGTGCCAGCAGCGAATCAGTAGCGGGAGGGGCCGAGACCCAGTACTTC. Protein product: CASSESVAGGAETQYF. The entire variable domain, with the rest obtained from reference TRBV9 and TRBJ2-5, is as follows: DSGVTQTPKHLITATGQRVTLRCSPRSGDLSVYWYQQSLDQGLQFLIQYYNGEERAKGNILERFSAQQFPDLHSELNLSSLELGDSALYFCASSESVAGGAETQYFGPGTRLLVL.

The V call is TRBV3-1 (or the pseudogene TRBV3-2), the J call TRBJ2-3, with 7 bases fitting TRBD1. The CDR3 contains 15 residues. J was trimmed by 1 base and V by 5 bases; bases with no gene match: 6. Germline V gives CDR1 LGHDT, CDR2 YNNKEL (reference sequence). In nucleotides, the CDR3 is TGTGCCAGCAGCAGGCGACAGGGTGGCACAGATACGCAGTATTTT. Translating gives CASSRRQGGTDTQYF.

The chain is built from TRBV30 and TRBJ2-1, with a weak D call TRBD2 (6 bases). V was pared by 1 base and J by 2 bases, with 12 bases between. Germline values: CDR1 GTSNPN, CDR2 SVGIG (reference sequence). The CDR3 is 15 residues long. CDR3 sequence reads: CAWSAGGRAYNEQFF. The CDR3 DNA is TGTGCCTGGAGTGCCGGGGGTAGGGCCTACAATGAGCAGTTCTTC.

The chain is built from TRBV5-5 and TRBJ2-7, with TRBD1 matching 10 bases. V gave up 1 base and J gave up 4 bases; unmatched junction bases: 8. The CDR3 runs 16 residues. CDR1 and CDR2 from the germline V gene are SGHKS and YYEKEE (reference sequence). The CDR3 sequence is CASSLTQTGGMYEQYF. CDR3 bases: TGTGCCAGCAGCTTGACCCAGACAGGGGGCATGTACGAGCAGTACTTC.

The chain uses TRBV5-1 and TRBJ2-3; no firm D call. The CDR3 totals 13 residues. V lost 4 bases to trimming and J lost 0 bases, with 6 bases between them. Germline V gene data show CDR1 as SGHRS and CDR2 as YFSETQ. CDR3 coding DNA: TGCGCCAGCAGCGTATCTAGCACAGATACGCAGTATTTT. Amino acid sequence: CASSVSSTDTQYF.

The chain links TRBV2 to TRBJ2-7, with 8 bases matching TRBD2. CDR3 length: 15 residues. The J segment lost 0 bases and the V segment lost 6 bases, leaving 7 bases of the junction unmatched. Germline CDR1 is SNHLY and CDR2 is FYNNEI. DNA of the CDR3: TGTGCCAGCAGAAAAACTAGCGGAGGCTCCTACGAGCAGTACTTC. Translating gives CASRKTSGGSYEQYF.

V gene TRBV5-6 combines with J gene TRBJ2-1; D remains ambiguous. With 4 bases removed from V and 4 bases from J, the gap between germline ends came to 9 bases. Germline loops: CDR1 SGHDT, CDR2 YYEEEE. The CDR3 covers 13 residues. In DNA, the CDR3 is TGTGCCAGCAGCGCCTTACAGTACAATGAGCAGTTCTTC. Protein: CASSALQYNEQFF.

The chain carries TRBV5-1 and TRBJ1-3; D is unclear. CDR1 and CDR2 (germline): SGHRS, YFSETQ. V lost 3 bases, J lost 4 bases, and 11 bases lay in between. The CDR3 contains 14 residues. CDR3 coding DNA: TGCGCCAGCAGCTGGAGTGGAAGCGGAAACACCATATATTTT. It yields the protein CASSWSGSGNTIYF.

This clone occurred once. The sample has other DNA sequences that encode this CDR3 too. The CDR3, as DNA: TGTGCCAGCAGCCAGGGACTAGCGGGCAATGAGCAGTTCTTC. It is translated as CASSQGLAGNEQFF. The V call is TRBV3-1 (or the pseudogene TRBV3-2), the J call TRBJ2-1, with 12 bases identical to TRBD2. Germline V gene sequence: CDR1 LGHDT, CDR2 YNNKEL (reference sequence). Trimming took 3 bases from V and 6 from J; bases not matched to a gene: 0. The CDR3 spans 14 residues.

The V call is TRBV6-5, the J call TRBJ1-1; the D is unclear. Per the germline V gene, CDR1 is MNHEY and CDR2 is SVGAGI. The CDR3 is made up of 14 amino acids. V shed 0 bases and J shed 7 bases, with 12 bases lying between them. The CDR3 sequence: CASSYSEAPNEAFF. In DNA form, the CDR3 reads TGTGCCAGCAGTTACTCGGAGGCGCCTAATGAAGCTTTCTTT.

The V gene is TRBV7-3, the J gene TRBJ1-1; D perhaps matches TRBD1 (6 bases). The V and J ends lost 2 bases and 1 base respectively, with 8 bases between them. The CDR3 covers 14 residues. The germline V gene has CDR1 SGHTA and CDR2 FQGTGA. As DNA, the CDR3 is TGTGCCAGCAGCTTACAGGGGCAGAACACTGAAGCTTTCTTT. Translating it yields CASSLQGQNTEAFF.

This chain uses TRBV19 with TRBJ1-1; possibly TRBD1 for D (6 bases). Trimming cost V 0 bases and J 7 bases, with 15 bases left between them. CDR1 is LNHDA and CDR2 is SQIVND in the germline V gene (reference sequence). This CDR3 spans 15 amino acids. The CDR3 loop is CASSIDSRATGEAFF. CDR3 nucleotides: TGTGCCAGTAGTATAGACTCTAGAGCGACAGGTGAAGCTTTCTTT.

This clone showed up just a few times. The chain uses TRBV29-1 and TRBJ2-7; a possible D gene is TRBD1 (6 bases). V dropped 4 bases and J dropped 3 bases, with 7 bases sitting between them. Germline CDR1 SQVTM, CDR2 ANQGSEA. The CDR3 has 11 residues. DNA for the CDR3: TGCAGCGTTGCGGACAGCTACGAGCAGTACTTC. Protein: CSVADSYEQYF.

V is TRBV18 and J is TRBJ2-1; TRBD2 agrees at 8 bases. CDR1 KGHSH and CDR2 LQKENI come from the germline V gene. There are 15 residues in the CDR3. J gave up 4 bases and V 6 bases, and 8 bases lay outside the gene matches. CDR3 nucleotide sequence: TGTGCCAGCTCTCCGAAGCGGGAGTCGTACAATGAGCAGTTCTTC. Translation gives CASSPKRESYNEQFF.